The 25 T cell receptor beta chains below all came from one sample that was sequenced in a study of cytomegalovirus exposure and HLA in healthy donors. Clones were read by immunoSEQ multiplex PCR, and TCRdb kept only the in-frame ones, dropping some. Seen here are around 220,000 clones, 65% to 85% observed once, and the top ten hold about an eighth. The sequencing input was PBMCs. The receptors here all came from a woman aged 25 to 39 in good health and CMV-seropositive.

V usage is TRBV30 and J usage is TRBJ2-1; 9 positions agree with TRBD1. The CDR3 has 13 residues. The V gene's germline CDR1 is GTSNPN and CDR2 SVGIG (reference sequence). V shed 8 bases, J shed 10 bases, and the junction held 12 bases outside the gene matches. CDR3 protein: CALEGQGLSEQFF. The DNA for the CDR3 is TGTGCCCTGGAGGGACAGGGCTTGTCGGAGCAGTTCTTC.

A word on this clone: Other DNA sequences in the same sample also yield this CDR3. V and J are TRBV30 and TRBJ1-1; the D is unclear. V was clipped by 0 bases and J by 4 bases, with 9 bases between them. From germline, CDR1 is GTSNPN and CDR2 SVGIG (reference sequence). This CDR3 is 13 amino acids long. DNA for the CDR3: TGTGCCTGGAGTGTACGTGGGAGCACTGAAGCTTTCTTT. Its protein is CAWSVRGSTEAFF.

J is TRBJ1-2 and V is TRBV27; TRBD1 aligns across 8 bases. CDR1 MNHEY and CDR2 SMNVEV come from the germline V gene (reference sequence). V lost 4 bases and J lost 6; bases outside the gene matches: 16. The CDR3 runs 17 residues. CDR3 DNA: TGTGCCAGCAGTTATGGGGGCGGGGGTGACAGGGGAAATGGCTACACCTTC. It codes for CASSYGGGGDRGNGYTF.

The CDR3 nucleotides are TGTGCCAGCTCACCAACCCTTGGACAGACCTCCGAAGAGACCCAGTACTTC. The encoded protein is CASSPTLGQTSEETQYF. This chain connects TRBV18 to TRBJ2-5, with TRBD1 as a possible D gene (6 bases). Trimming took 2 bases from V and 3 from J, leaving 19 bases between them. The CDR3 sequence is 17 residues long. The germline CDR1 and CDR2 sequences are KGHSH and LQKENI.

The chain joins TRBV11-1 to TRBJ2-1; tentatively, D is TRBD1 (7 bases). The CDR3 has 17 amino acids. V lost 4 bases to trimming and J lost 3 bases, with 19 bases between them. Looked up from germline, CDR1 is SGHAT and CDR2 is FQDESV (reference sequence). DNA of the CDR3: TGTGCCAGCAGCTCGGGTCGCGGGACAGCTGGCTACAATGAGCAGTTCTTC. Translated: CASSSGRGTAGYNEQFF.

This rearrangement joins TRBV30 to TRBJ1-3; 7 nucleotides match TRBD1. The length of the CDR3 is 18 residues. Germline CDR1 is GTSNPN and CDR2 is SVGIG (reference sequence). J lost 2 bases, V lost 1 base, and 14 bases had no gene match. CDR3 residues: CAWSGTLGTVRTGNTIYF. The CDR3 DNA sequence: TGTGCCTGGAGTGGGACCTTAGGGACAGTACGAACTGGAAACACCATATATTTT.

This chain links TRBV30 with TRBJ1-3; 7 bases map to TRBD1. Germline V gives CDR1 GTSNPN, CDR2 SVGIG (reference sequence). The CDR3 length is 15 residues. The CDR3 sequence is CALLGDSSSGNTIYF. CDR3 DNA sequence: TGTGCGCTACTAGGGGACAGTTCCTCTGGAAACACCATATATTTT.

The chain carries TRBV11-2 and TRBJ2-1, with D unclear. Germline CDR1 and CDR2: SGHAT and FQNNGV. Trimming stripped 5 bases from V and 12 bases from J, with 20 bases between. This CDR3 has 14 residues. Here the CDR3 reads CASSNHNRRLGQFF. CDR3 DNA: TGTGCCAGCAGCAACCACAACCGGCGGCTTGGGCAGTTCTTC.

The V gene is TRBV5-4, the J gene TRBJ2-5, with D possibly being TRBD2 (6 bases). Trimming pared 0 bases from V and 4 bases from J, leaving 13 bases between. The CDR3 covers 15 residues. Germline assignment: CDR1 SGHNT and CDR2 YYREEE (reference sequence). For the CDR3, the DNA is TGTGCCAGCAGCTTGGGTAGTACAGCGGGAGAGACCCAGTACTTC. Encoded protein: CASSLGSTAGETQYF.

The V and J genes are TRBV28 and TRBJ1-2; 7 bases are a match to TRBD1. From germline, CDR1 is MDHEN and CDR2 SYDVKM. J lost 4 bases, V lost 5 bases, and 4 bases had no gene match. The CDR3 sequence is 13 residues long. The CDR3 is CASSPQGGYGYTF. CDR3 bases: TGTGCCAGCAGTCCCCAGGGGGGCTATGGCTACACCTTC.

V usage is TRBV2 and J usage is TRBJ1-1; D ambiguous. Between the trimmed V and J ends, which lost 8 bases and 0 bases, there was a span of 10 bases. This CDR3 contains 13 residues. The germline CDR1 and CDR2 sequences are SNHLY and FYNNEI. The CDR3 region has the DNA TGTGCCAGCGCGAGAGAGATGAACACTGAAGCTTTCTTT. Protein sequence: CASAREMNTEAFF.

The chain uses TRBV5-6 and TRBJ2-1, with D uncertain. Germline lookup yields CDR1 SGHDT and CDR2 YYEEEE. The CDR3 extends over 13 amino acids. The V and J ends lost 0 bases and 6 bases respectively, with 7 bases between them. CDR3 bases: TGTGCCAGCAGCTTGGGATATGCCAATGAGCAGTTCTTC. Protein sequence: CASSLGYANEQFF. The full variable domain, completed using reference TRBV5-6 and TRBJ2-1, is DAGVTQSPTHLIKTRGQQVTLRCSPKSGHDTVSWYQQALGQGPQFIFQYYEEEERQRGNFPDRFSGHQFPNYSSELNVNALLLGDSALYLCASSLGYANEQFFGPGTRLTVL.

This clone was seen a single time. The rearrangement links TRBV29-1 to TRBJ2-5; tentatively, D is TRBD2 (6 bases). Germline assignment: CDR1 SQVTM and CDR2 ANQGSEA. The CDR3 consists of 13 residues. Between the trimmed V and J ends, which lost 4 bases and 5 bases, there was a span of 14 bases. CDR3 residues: CSVAGGIGETQYF. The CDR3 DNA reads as TGCAGCGTTGCGGGCGGGATAGGTGAGACCCAGTACTTC.

The DNA for the CDR3 is TGTGCCAGCAGCTTAATAGCGGGAGCCGCGGATACGCAGTATTTT. Translating it yields CASSLIAGAADTQYF. The chain uses TRBV5-4 and TRBJ2-3; 9 bases match TRBD2. Trimming at V came to 2 bases and at J to 6 bases, leaving 7 bases not matched to a gene. CDR1 and CDR2 from the germline V gene are SGHNT and YYREEE (reference sequence). The CDR3 length is 15 residues.

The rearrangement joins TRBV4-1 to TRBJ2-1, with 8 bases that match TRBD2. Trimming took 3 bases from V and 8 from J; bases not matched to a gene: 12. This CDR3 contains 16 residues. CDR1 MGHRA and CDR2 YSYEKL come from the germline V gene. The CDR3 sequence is CASSHSGTRFFDEQFF. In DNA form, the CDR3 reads TGCGCCAGCAGCCACAGCGGGACTAGGTTTTTCGATGAGCAGTTCTTC.

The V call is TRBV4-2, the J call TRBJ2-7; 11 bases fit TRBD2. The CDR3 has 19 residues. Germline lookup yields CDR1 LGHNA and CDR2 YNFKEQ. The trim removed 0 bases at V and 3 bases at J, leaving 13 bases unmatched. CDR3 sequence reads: CASSQEELAGGSIDYEQYF. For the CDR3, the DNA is TGTGCCAGCAGCCAAGAAGAGCTAGCGGGAGGTTCGATTGACTACGAGCAGTACTTC.

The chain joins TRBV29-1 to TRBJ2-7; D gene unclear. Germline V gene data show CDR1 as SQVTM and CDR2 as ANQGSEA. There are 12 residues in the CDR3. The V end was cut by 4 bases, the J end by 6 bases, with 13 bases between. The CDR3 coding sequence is TGCAGCGTTGCCCTAGTAGGTGTCGAGCAGTACTTC. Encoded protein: CSVALVGVEQYF.

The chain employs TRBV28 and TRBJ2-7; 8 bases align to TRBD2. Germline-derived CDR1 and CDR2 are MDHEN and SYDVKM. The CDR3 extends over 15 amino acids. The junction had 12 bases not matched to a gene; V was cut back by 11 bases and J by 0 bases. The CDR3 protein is CASSPGGGYSYEQYF. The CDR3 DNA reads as TGTGCCTCCTCACCCGGGGGGGGCTACTCCTACGAGCAGTACTTC.

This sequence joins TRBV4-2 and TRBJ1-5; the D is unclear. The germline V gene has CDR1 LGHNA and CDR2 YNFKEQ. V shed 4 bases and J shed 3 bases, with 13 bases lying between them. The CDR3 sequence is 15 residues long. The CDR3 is CASSRELRDNQPQHF. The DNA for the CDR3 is TGTGCCAGCAGCCGGGAGCTACGGGACAATCAGCCCCAGCATTTT.

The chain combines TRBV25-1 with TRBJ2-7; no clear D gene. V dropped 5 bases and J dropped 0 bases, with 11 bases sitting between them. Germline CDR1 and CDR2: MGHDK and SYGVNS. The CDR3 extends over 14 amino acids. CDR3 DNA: TGTGCCAGCAGTCGAGGCCAGTACTCCTACGAGCAGTACTTC. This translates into CASSRGQYSYEQYF.

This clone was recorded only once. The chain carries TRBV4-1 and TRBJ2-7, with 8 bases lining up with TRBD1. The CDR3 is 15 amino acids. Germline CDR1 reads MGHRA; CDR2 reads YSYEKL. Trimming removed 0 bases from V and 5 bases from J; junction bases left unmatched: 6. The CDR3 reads CASSQENRGRDEQYF. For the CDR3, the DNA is TGCGCCAGCAGCCAAGAGAACAGGGGGAGAGACGAGCAGTACTTC.

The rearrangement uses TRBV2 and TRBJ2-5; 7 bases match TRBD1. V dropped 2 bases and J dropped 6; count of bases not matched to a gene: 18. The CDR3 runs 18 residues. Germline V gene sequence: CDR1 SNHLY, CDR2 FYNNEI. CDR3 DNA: TGTGCCAGCAGTGAATTCGGCACGGGGAGCAACAGGGGTCAGACCCAGTACTTC. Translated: CASSEFGTGSNRGQTQYF.

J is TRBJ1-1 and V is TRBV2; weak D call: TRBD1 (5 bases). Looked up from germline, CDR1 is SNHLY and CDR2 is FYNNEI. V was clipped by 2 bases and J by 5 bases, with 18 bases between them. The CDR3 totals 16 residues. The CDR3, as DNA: TGTGCCAGCAGTGAATTAATCCCCCCCGGGGCAACTGAAGCTTTCTTT. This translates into CASSELIPPGATEAFF.

CDR3 coding DNA: TGTGCCAGCAGTTTTATTACAGGGTTCTGCAATCAGCCCCAGCATTTT. This encodes CASSFITGFCNQPQHF. This chain connects TRBV27 to TRBJ1-5; perhaps TRBD1 as D (6 bases). This CDR3 contains 16 residues. Trimming took 3 bases from V and 2 from J, leaving 14 bases between them. Germline V gene data show CDR1 as MNHEY and CDR2 as SMNVEV (reference sequence).

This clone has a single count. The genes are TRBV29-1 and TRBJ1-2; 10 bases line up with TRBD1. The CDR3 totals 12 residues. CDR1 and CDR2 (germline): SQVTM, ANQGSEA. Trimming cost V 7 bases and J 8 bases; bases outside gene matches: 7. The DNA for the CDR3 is TGCAGCGCTGGACAGGGGGTAGGGGGCTACACCTTC. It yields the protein CSAGQGVGGYTF. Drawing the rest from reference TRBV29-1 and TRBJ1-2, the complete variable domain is SAVISQKPSRDICQRGTSLTIQCQVDSQVTMMFWYRQQPGQSLTLIATANQGSEATYESGFVIDKFPISRPNLTFSTLTVSNMSPEDSSIYLCSAGQGVGGYTFGSGTRLTVV.